A selection of T cell receptor beta chains follows, all from one sample in a study of blood T cell repertoires in COVID-19. Assay: immunoSEQ multiplex PCR; the TCRdb copy retains only in-frame clones and omits some. The sample lists some 74,000 clones; roughly nine tenths were seen once. Sequencing used peripheral blood. These receptor sequences come from a man aged 50-59 years with COVID-19, enrolled during active disease. CDR3s include the opening cysteine and the closing phenylalanine or tryptophan. A D gene is named only where the DNA matches it firmly. A row's size may be missing; if present it is once, few, many or a size class.

D	V	J	size	DNA	CDR3
NA	TRBV27	TRBJ2-2	NA	TGTGCCAGCAGTTTATTGCGAGGGCAACCCGGGGAGCTGTTTTTT	CASSLLRGQPGELFF
NA	TRBV3-1/TRBV3-2	TRBJ2-4	NA	TGTGCCAGCAGCCAAAAACTATTAACCAAAAACATTCAGTACTTC	CASSQKLLTKNIQYF
NA	TRBV9	TRBJ2-3	NA	TGTGCCAGCAGCGTAGGCCAGGCCGCCACAGATACGCAGTATTTT	CASSVGQAATDTQYF
NA	TRBV28	TRBJ2-3	NA	TGTGCCAGCAGTTTAAGGGACACGGACACAGATACGCAGTATTTT	CASSLRDTDTDTQYF
NA	TRBV28	TRBJ2-5	NA	TGTGCCAGCAGAACGGCCGACAGGTACCAAGAGACCCAGTACTTC	CASRTADRYQETQYF
TRBD1	TRBV5-4	TRBJ2-1	NA	TGTGCCAGCAGTTCGGGACAGGGGGATAATGAGCAGTTCTTC	CASSSGQGDNEQFF
NA	TRBV28	TRBJ1-5	many	TGTGCCAGCAGTTCCCATATCCGACAGAGCAATCAGCCCCAGCATTTT	CASSSHIRQSNQPQHF
NA	TRBV19	TRBJ2-7	NA	TGTGCCAGTAGACCAACCGGGACAAAAGCCTACGAGCAGTACTTC	CASRPTGTKAYEQYF
NA	TRBV20-1	TRBJ2-2	few	TGCAGTGCTAGTCTACCTGGACTGTTGAACACCGGGGAGCTGTTTTTT	CSASLPGLLNTGELFF
NA	TRBV20-1	TRBJ1-2	NA	TGCAGTGCTAGACCGGGTTATGGCTACACCTTC	CSARPGYGYTF
NA	TRBV29-1	TRBJ2-4	NA	TGCAGCGTTGAGGGTCCCGGGGTGGGGAACATTCAGTACTTC	CSVEGPGVGNIQYF
TRBD2	TRBV19	TRBJ2-3	NA	TGTGCCAGTAGTTTGACTAGCGACGGTACCACAGATACGCAGTATTTT	CASSLTSDGTTDTQYF
TRBD1	TRBV6-1	TRBJ2-7	NA	TGTGCCAGCAGTGAATTGGGACAGGGGATGAAGTACTTC	CASSELGQGMKYF
TRBD1	TRBV12-3/TRBV12-4	TRBJ2-1	NA	TGTGCCAGCAGTGCCGGACAGGGCCATGAGCAGTTCTTC	CASSAGQGHEQFF
TRBD1	TRBV18	TRBJ1-1	once	TGTGCCAGCTCACCCGATAGACAGGGAATGAGGACTGAAGCTTTCTTT	CASSPDRQGMRTEAFF